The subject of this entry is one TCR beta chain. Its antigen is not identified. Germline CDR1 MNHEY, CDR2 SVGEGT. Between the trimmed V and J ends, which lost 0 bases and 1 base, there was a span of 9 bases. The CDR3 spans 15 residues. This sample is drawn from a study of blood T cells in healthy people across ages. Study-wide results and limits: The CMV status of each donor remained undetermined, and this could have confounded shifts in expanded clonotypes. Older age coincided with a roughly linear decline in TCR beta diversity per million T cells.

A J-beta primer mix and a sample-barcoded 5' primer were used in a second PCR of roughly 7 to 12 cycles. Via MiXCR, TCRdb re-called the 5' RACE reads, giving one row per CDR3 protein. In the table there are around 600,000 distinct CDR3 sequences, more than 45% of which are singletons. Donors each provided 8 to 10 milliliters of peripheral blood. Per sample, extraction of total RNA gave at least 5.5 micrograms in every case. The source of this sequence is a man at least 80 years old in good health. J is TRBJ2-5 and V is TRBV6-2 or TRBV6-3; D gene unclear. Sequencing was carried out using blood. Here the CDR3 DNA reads TGTGCCAGCAGTTACTCGATCCCGAGCCAAGAGACCCAGTACTTC. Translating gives CASSYSIPSQETQYF.